Listed below are T cell receptor beta chains from one sample, sequenced in a study of CD8 T cells in ankylosing spondylitis. Each CDR3 protein is one row after TCRdb ran MiXCR on the 5' RACE reads. In the table there are 240,000 or so distinct CDR3 sequences, 8.6% of which are singletons. The sequenced material came from blood, either unsorted or a sorted T cell fraction (not recorded which). Receptors were obtained from a male donor with ankylosing spondylitis or in good health (not recorded which). Both conserved end residues are part of each CDR3. The D gene is left open where the match is weak.

>TRBJ2-3|TRBV20-1|NA
CSALEGTDTQYF
>TRBJ1-1|TRBV7-2|TRBD1
CASSAETGRTEAFF
>TRBJ2-2|TRBV4-3|NA
CASSQDSAPKNTGELFF
>TRBJ2-1|TRBV20-1|TRBD2
CSAPPSGGASYNEQFF
>TRBJ2-2|TRBV7-2|NA
CASSHHLGFGELFF
>TRBJ2-3|TRBV12-3/TRBV12-4|TRBD2
CASSWGTSAPGDTQYF
>TRBJ2-1|TRBV6-1|NA
CASSERPYNEQFF
>TRBJ1-1|TRBV7-9|NA
CASSLSGLANQAFF
>TRBJ2-3|TRBV6-1|TRBD1
CASSAQGVSFTDTQYF
>TRBJ1-2|TRBV12-3/TRBV12-4|NA
CASSLEGRDGYTF
>TRBJ1-1|TRBV29-1|NA
CSVDIQTREAFF
>TRBJ2-1|TRBV2|NA
CASSPRTVAYNEQFF
>TRBJ2-1|TRBV7-9|NA
CASSLPSSRDRYNEQFF
>TRBJ2-1|TRBV7-3|NA
CASSSVIYNEQFF
>TRBJ2-3|TRBV29-1|NA
CSGQETITDTQYF
>TRBJ2-5|TRBV29-1|NA
CSVETIGAETQYF
>TRBJ1-5|TRBV20-1|NA
CSARGTRGTNQPQHF
>TRBJ1-2|TRBV7-8|NA
CASSLALGNRADYGYTF
>TRBJ2-5|TRBV5-1|NA
CASSQTSPETQYF
>TRBJ1-3|TRBV18|NA
CASSPTDSGNTIYF
>TRBJ2-7|TRBV5-1|TRBD1
CASSSGQGFVYEQYF
>TRBJ2-1|TRBV7-9|TRBD2
CASSLQRENNEQFF